This T cell receptor (beta chain) was obtained from a study of OX40 agonist ivuxolimab in advanced cancers. Study in general: Ivuxolimab was delivered to patients intravenously every 2 weeks at doses spanning 0.01 to 10 mg/kg. Study-wide results and limits: At 0.1 to 3.0 mg/kg and by week 6, clonal expansion occurred in CD4+ and CD8+ blood T cells. CD4+ T cells averaged fewer expanded clones than CD8+ T cells.

Method: immunoSEQ multiplex PCR; TCRdb's copy keeps in-frame clones and lacks some. The sample carries roughly 88,000 clones, around 87% recorded once. The CDR3 length is 16 residues. Germline-derived CDR1 and CDR2 are SGDLS and YYNGEE. Deletions cut 0 bases from V and 4 bases from J, with 16 bases between. About this clone: Its matching antigen is unknown.

Blood sampling was done at baseline, cycle 4 day 1, and cycle 7 day 1. The receptor comes from an adult with an advanced solid tumor such as melanoma, head and neck, liver or kidney cancer. Sample: CD4+ or CD8+ T cells sorted from blood, taken in a trial of the OX40 agonist ivuxolimab. The V gene is TRBV9, the J gene TRBJ1-2, with D maybe TRBD1 (5 bases). The CDR3 nucleotides read TGTGCCAGCAGCGTAGGAGGGACGCCCGGGGGCTATGGCTACACCTTC. Translated: CASSVGGTPGGYGYTF.